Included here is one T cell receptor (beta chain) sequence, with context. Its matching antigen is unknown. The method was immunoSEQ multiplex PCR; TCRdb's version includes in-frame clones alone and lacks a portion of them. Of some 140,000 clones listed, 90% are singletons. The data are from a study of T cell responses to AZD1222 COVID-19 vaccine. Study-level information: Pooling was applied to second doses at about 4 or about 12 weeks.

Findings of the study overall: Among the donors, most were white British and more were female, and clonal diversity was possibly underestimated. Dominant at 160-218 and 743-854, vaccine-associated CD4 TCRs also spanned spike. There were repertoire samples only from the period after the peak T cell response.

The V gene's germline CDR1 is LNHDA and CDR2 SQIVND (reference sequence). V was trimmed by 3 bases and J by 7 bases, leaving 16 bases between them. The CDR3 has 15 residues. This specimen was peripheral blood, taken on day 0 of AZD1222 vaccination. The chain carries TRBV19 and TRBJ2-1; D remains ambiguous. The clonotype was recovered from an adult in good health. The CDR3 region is CASSISGGLSNEQFF. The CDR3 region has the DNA TGTGCCAGTAGTATTTCAGGCGGTCTGTCGAATGAGCAGTTCTTC.